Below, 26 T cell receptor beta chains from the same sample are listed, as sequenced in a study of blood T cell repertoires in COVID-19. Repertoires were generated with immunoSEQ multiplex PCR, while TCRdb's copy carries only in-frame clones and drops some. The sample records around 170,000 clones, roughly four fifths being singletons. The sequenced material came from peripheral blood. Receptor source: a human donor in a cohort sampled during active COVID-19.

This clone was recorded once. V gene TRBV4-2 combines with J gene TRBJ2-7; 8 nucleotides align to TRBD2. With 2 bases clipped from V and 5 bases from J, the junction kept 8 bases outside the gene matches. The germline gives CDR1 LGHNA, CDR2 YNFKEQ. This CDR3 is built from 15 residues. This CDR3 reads CASSQSRSGTHEQYF. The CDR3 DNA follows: TGTGCCAGCAGCCAATCGCGTAGCGGGACCCACGAGCAGTACTTC.

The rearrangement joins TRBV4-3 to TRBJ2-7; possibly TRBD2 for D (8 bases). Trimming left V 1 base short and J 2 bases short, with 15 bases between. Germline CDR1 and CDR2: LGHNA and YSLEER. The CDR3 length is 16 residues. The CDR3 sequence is CASSQAAGGQTYEQYF. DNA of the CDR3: TGCGCCAGCAGCCAAGCCGCGGGGGGACAGACCTACGAGCAGTACTTC.

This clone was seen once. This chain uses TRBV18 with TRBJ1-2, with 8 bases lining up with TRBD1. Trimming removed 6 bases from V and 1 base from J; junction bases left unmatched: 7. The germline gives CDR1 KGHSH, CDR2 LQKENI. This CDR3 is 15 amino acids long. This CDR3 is CASSPTGDSNYGYTF. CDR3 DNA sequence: TGTGCCAGCTCTCCGACAGGGGACAGTAACTATGGCTACACCTTC.

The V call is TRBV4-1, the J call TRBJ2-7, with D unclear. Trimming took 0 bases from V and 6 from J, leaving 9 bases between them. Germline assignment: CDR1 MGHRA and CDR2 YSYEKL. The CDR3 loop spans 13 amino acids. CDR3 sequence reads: CASSQESGREQYF. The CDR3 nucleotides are TGCGCCAGCAGCCAAGAATCGGGTCGCGAGCAGTACTTC.

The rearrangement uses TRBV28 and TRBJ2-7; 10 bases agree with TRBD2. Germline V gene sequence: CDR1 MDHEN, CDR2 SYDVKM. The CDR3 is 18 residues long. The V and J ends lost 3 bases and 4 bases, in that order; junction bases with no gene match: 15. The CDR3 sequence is CASSLEGLLAGVGYEQYF. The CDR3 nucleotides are TGTGCCAGCAGTTTGGAGGGGCTCCTAGCGGGAGTGGGGTACGAGCAGTACTTC.

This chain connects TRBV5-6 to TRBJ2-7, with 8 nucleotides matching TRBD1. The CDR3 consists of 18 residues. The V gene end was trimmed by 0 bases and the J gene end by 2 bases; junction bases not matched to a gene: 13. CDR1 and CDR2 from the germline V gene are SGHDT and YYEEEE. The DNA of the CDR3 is TGTGCCAGCAGCTTGGGACAGGGGAGGTCGGTAAGTCCCTACGAGCAGTACTTC. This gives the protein CASSLGQGRSVSPYEQYF.

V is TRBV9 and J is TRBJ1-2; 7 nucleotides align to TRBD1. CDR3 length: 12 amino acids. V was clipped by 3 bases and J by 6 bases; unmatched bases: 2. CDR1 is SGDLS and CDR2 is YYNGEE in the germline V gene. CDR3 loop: CASSGGGDGYTF. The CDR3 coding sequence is TGTGCCAGCAGCGGAGGGGGCGATGGCTACACCTTC.

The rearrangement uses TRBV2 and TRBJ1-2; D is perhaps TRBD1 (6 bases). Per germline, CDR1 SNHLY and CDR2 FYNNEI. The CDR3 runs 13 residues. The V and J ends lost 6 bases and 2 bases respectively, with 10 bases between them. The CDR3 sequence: CASSSDRNYGYTF. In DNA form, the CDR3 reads TGTGCCAGCAGCTCGGACAGAAACTATGGCTACACCTTC.

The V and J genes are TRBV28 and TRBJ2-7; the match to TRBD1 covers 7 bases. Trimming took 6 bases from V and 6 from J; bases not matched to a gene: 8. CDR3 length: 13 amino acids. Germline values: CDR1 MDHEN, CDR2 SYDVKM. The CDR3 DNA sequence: TGTGCCAGCAGAATAAACACAGGGGTCGAGCAGTACTTC. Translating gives CASRINTGVEQYF.

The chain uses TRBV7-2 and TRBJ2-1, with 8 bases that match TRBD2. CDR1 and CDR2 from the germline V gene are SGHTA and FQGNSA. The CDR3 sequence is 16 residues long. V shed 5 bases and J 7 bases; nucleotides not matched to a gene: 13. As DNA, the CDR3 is TGTGCCAGCAGCCCCCCTGAAGCGGGGGTGGGTAATGAGCAGTTCTTC. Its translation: CASSPPEAGVGNEQFF.

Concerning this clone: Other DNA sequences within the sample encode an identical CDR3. The CDR3 region has the DNA TGTGCCAGCTCACCGCGACAGGGAGGCACCTACGAGCAGTACTTC. Its protein product is CASSPRQGGTYEQYF. The rearrangement uses TRBV18 and TRBJ2-7; D might be TRBD1 (7 bases). Germline CDR1 reads KGHSH; CDR2 reads LQKENI. Between the trimmed V and J ends, which lost 3 bases and 2 bases, there was a span of 14 bases. CDR3 length: 15 amino acids.

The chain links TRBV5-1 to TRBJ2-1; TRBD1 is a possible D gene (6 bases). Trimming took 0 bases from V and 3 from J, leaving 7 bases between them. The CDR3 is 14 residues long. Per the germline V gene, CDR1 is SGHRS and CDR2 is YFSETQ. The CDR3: CASSLGQVYNEQFF. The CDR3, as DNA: TGCGCCAGCAGCTTGGGACAGGTCTACAATGAGCAGTTCTTC. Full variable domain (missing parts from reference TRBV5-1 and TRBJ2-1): KAGVTQTPRYLIKTRGQQVTLSCSPISGHRSVSWYQQTPGQGLQFLFEYFSETQRNKGNFPGRFSGRQFSNSRSEMNVSTLELGDSALYLCASSLGQVYNEQFFGPGTRLTVL.

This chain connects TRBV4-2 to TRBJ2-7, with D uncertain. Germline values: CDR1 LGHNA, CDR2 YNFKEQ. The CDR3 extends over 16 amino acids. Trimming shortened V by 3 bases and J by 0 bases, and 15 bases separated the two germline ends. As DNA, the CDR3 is TGTGCCAGCAGCCAGAACCTGGGCCAGCTCTCCTACGAGCAGTACTTC. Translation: CASSQNLGQLSYEQYF.

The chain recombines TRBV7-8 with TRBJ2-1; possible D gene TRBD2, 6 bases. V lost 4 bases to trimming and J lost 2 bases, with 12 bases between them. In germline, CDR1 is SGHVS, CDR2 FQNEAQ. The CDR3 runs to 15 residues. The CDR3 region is CASSSGGPAYNEQFF. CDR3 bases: TGTGCCAGCAGCTCTGGAGGGCCGGCCTACAATGAGCAGTTCTTC.

CDR3 sequence: CASSLNTGELFF. The CDR3 DNA follows: TGTGCCAGCAGCCTGAACACCGGGGAGCTGTTTTTT. The chain links TRBV5-6 to TRBJ2-2, with D hard to call. Germline V gives CDR1 SGHDT, CDR2 YYEEEE. The CDR3 spans 12 residues. V was cut by 4 bases and J by 1 base, with 2 bases left in between.

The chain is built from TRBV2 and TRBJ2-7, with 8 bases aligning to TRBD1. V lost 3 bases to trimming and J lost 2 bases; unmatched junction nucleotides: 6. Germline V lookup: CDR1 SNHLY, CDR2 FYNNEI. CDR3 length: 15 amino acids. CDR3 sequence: CASSDLKTGAYEQYF. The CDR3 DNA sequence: TGTGCCAGCAGTGATCTGAAGACAGGGGCCTACGAGCAGTACTTC.

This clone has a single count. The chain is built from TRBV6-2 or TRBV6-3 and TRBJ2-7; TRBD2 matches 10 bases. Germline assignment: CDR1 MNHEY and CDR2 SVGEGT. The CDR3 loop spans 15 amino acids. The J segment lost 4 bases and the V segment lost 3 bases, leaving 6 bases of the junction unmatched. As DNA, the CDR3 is TGTGCCAGCAGTTATGCTAGCGGGAGTTCATACGAGCAGTACTTC. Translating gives CASSYASGSSYEQYF.

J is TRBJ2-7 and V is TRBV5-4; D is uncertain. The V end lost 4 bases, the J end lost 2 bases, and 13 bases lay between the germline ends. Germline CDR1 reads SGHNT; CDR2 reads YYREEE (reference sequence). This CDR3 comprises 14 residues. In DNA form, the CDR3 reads TGTGCCAGCAGCCCTAATGGTAGAGCCTACGAGCAGTACTTC. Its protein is CASSPNGRAYEQYF.

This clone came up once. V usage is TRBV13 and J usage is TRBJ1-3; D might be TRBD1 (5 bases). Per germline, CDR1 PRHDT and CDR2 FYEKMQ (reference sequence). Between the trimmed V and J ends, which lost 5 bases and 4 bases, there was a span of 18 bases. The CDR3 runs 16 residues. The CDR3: CASSPRGLSLGNTIYF. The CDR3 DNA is TGTGCCAGCAGCCCGAGGGGACTTTCCCTAGGAAACACCATATATTTT.

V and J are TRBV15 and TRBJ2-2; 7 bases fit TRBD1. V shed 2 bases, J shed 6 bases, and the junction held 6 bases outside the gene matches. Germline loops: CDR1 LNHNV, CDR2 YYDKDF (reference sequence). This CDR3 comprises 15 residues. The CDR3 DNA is TGTGCCACCAGCAGATACACAGGGGCCCCCGGGGAGCTGTTTTTT. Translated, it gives CATSRYTGAPGELFF.

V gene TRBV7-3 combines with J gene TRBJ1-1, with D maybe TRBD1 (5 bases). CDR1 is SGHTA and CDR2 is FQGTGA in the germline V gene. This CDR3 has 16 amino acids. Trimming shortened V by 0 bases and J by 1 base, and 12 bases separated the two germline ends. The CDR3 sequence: CASSLTGGPRNTEAFF. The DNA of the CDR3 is TGTGCCAGCAGCTTAACGGGGGGACCCAGGAACACTGAAGCTTTCTTT.

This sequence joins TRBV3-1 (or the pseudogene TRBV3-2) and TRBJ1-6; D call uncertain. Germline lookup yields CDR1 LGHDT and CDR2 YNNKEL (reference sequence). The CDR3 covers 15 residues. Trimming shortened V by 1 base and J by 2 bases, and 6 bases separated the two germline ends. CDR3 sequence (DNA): TGTGCCAGCAGCCAAGGTGGCCCCTATAATTCACCCCTCCACTTT. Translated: CASSQGGPYNSPLHF.

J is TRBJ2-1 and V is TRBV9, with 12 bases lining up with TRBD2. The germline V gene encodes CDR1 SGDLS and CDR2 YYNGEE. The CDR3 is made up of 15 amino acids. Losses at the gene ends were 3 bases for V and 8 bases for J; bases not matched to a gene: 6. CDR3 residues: CASSARLAGAYEQFF. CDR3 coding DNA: TGTGCCAGCAGCGCAAGACTAGCGGGAGCATATGAGCAGTTCTTC.

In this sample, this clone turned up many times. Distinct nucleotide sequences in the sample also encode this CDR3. The CDR3 sequence: CASTPGQGRSNQPQHF. The CDR3 DNA follows: TGTGCCAGTACCCCGGGACAGGGTAGGAGCAATCAGCCCCAGCATTTT. V is TRBV19 and J is TRBJ1-5; TRBD1 agrees at 9 bases. CDR1 and CDR2 from the germline V gene are LNHDA and SQIVND (reference sequence). This CDR3 comprises 16 residues. The ends lost 7 bases at V and 1 base at J; junction bases unmatched: 8.

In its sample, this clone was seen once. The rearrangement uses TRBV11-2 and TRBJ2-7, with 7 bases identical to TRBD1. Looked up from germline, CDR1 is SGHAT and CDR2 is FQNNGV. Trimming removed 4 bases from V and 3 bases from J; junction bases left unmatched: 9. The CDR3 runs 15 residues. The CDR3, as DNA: TGTGCCAGCAGCTCCGGGACAGCGACCGTCTACGAGCAGTACTTC. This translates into CASSSGTATVYEQYF.

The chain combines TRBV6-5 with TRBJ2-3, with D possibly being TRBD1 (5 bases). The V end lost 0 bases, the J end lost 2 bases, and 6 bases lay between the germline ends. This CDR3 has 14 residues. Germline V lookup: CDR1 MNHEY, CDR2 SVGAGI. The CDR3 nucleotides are TGTGCCAGCAGTTACTCGGACACCACAGATACGCAGTATTTT. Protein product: CASSYSDTTDTQYF.